This T cell receptor (beta chain) is from a study of PD-1 blockade in classical Hodgkin lymphoma. The study's findings and limits: Sources of repertoire differences remain undefined, possibly disease activity or prior therapy. Significant TCR diversity gains by C4D1 occurred in CD4+ but not CD8+ cells.

Brentuximab vedotin exposure varied, and every patient relapsed after autologous stem cell transplantation. Complete response, partial response or progressive disease was each patient's best response. Per germline, CDR1 LNHDA and CDR2 SQIVND (reference sequence). The CDR3 runs 12 residues. Between the trimmed V and J ends, which lost 5 bases and 7 bases, there was a span of 11 bases. Generated by immunoSEQ multiplex PCR, the TCRdb table keeps only in-frame clones and is missing some. The sample records approximately 99,000 clones, more than 80% being singletons. Turning to this clone: The antigen is not known.

V and J are TRBV19 and TRBJ1-1; D not resolved. This specimen consisted of peripheral blood mononuclear cells (PBMCs), obtained before the second cycle of nivolumab. The sequence derives from a human donor with classical Hodgkin lymphoma. This chain's CDR3 is CASSPRPGEAFF. CDR3 DNA sequence: TGTGCCAGTAGTCCGAGACCCGGTGAAGCTTTCTTT.